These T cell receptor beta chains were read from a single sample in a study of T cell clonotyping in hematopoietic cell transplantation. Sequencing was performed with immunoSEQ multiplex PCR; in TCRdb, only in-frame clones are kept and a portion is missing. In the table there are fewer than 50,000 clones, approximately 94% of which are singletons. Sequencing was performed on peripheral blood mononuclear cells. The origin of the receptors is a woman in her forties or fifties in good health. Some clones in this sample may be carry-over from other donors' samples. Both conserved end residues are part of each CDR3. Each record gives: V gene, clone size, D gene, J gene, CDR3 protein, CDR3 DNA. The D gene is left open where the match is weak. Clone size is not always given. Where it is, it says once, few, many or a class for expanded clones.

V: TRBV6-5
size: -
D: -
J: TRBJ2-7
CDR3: CASSPGSSYEQYF
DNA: TGTGCCAGCAGTCCGGGTTCCTCCTACGAGCAGTACTTC

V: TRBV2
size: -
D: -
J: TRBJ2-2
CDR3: CASRLQGHTGELFF
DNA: TGTGCCAGCAGACTCCAGGGGCACACCGGGGAGCTGTTTTTT

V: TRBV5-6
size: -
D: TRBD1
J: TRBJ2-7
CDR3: CASSLGQGAYEQYF
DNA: TGTGCCAGCAGCTTGGGACAGGGGGCCTACGAGCAGTACTTC

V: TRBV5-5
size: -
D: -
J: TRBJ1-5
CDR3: CASSPEGGGQPQHF
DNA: TGTGCCAGCAGCCCCGAGGGGGGGGGTCAGCCCCAGCATTTT

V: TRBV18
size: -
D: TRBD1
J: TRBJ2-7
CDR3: CASSPATGDHEQYF
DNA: TGTGCCAGCTCACCCGCAACAGGGGATCACGAGCAGTACTTC

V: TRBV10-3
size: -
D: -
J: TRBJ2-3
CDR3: CAISESRRAASTDTQYF
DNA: TGTGCCATCAGTGAGTCGAGAAGGGCTGCTAGCACAGATACGCAGTATTTT

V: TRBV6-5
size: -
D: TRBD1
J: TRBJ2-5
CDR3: CASRGQGEETQYF
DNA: TGTGCCAGCAGGGGACAGGGGGAAGAGACCCAGTACTTC

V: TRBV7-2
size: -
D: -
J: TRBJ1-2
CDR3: CASSLVGRFYGYTF
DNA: TGTGCCAGCAGCTTAGTTGGGCGGTTCTATGGCTACACCTTC

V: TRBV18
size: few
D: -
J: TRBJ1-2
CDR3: CASSLGGEDGYTF
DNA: TGTGCCAGCTCACTCGGGGGGGAAGATGGCTACACCTTC

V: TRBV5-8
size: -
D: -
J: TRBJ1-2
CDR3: CASRPPSGLQGYTF
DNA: TGTGCCAGCAGACCACCTTCGGGTCTTCAAGGCTACACCTTC

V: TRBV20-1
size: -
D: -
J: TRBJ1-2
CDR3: CSDRPFGGYTF
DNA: TGCAGTGACCGCCCGTTTGGCGGCTACACCTTC

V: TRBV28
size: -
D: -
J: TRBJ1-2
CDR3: CASSFGYGYTF
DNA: TGTGCCAGCAGTTTTGGGTACGGCTACACCTTC

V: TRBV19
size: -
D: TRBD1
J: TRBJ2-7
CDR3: CASSFLQGPPNEQYF
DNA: TGTGCCAGTAGTTTTCTACAGGGGCCCCCCAACGAGCAGTACTTC

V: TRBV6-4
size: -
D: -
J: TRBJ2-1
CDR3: CASSEKDGGNEQFF
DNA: TGTGCCAGCAGTGAAAAAGATGGAGGCAATGAGCAGTTCTTC

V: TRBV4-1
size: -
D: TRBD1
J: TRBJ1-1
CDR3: CASSKRDREAEAFF
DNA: TGCGCCAGCAGCAAACGGGACAGAGAAGCTGAAGCTTTCTTT

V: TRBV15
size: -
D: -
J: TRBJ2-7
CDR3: CATSSEKGSYEQYF
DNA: TGTGCCACCAGCAGTGAGAAGGGATCCTACGAGCAGTACTTC

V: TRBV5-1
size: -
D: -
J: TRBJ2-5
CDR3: CASSEQETQYF
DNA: TGCGCCAGCAGCGAACAAGAGACCCAGTACTTC

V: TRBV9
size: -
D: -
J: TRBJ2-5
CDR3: CASTPEGDPGETQYF
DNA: TGTGCCAGCACCCCCGAGGGCGATCCTGGAGAGACCCAGTACTTC

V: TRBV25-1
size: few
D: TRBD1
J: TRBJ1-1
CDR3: CASSTFDRADTEAFF
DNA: TGTGCCAGCAGTACCTTCGACAGGGCAGACACTGAAGCTTTCTTT

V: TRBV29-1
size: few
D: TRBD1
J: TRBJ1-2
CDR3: CSVEDLDRAGYGYTF
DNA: TGCAGCGTTGAAGATTTGGACAGGGCGGGCTATGGCTACACCTTC

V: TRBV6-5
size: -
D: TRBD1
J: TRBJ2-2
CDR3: CASSARDRGTGELFF
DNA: TGTGCCAGCAGTGCACGGGACAGGGGGACCGGGGAGCTGTTTTTT

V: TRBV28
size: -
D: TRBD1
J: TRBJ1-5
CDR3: CASSSTARGFNQPQHF
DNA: TGTGCCAGCAGCTCCACGGCCAGGGGGTTCAATCAGCCCCAGCATTTT

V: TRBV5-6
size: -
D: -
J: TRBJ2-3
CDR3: CASSVGRLADTQYF
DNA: TGTGCCAGCAGCGTGGGAAGACTTGCAGATACGCAGTATTTT

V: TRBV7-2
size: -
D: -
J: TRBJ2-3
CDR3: CASSLDRGDTQYF
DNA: TGTGCCAGCAGCTTAGATCGGGGAGATACGCAGTATTTT

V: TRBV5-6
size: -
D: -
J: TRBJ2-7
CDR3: CASSLVGGVYEQYF
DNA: TGTGCCAGCAGCTTGGTGGGGGGCGTCTACGAGCAGTACTTC

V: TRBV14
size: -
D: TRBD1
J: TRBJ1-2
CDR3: CASSPIGQGGFEGYTF
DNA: TGTGCCAGCAGCCCAATCGGACAGGGCGGATTCGAAGGCTACACCTTC

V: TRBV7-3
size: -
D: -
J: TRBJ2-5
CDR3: CASSELGETQYF
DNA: TGTGCCAGCAGTGAGCTGGGGGAGACCCAGTACTTC

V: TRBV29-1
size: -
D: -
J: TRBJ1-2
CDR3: CSVEDAALYGYTF
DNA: TGCAGCGTTGAAGACGCGGCCCTCTATGGCTACACCTTC

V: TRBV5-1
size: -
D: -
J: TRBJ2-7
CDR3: CASSASPQVNSYEQYF
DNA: TGCGCCAGCAGCGCCTCCCCTCAGGTCAACTCCTACGAGCAGTACTTC

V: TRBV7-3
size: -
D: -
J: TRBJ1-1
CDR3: CASSLGRNTEAFF
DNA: TGTGCCAGCAGCTTAGGCAGGAACACTGAAGCTTTCTTT

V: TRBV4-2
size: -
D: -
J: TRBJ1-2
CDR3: CASSQAQGYGYTF
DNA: TGTGCCAGCAGCCAAGCACAGGGATATGGCTACACCTTC

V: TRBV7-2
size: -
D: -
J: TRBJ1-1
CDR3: CASCSTERCTEAFF
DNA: TGTGCCAGCTGCTCGACAGAGCGGTGCACTGAAGCTTTCTTT

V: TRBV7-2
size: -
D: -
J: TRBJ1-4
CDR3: CASSWTVTTNEKLFF
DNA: TGTGCCAGCAGCTGGACGGTTACAACTAATGAAAAACTGTTTTTT

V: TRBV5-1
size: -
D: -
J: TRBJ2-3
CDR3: CASSLEGGVGDRTDTQYF
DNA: TGCGCCAGCAGCTTGGAGGGGGGGGTCGGCGACCGCACAGATACGCAGTATTTT

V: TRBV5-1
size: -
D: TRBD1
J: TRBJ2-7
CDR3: CASSKREGQGASEQYF
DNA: TGCGCCAGCAGCAAGAGAGAAGGACAGGGGGCTAGCGAGCAGTACTTC

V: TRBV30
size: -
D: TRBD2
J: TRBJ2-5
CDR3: CAWSVTSLYQETQYF
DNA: TGTGCCTGGAGTGTGACTAGCCTGTACCAAGAGACCCAGTACTTC

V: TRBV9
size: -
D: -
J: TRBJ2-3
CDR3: CASSGASTIDTQYF
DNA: TGTGCCAGCAGCGGGGCTAGCACTATAGATACGCAGTATTTT

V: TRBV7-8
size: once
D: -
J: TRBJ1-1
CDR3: CASSFDSGRSNTEAFF
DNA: TGTGCCAGCAGCTTTGATTCGGGCAGGTCGAACACTGAAGCTTTCTTT

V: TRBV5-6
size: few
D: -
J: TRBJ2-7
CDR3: CASSLQGYEQYF
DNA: TGTGCCAGCAGCTTACAGGGCTACGAGCAGTACTTC

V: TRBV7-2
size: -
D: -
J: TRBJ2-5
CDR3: CASSSAGWETQYF
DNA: TGTGCCAGCAGCTCCGCGGGATGGGAGACCCAGTACTTC

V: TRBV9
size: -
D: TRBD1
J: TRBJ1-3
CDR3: CASSGTGGGDTIYF
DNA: TGTGCCAGCAGCGGTACAGGGGGCGGAGACACCATATATTTT

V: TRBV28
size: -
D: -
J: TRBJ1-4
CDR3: CASSLRAGYEYF
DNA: TGTGCCAGCAGTTTAAGGGCCGGTTACGAATATTTT

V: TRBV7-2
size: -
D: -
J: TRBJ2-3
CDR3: CASSLGLPSTDTQYF
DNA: TGTGCCAGCAGCTTGGGGCTTCCTAGCACAGATACGCAGTATTTT

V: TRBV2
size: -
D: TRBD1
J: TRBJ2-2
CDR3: CASGQGATGELFF
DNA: TGTGCCAGCGGACAGGGGGCAACCGGGGAGCTGTTTTTT